This T cell receptor (beta chain) was sequenced in a study of T cells expressing NK-cell markers. The authors made TCR beta cDNA libraries by 5'RACE template switching. This switching added a universal primer site and UMIs. TCRdb re-called the 5' RACE reads; every CDR3 protein appears as one record, without DNA. The sample totals 300,000 to 450,000 distinct CDR3 sequences. CDR1 and CDR2 (germline): DFQATT, SNEGSKA (reference sequence). CDR3 length: 18 amino acids. Broader study findings: Evidence did not settle whether expanded NKG2C+ T cell clones targeted HCMV.

Comments on this clonotype: Its matching antigen is unknown.

This chain links TRBV20-1 with TRBJ2-3; the D call from TCRdb, TRBD2, cannot be confirmed without DNA. The receptor was derived from a man aged 18 to 70 in good health. Input material: blood T cells: a sorted CD56 or NKG2C T cell subset, CD4+ or CD8+ T cells, or bulk PBMC T cells (not recorded which). This chain's CDR3 is CSATRASGGRSTTDTQYF.